What follows are 14 T cell receptor beta chains derived from one specimen sequenced in a study of HIV-infected patients and healthy controls. TCRdb processed the 5' RACE reads anew with MiXCR; each CDR3 protein has one entry. The sample yields 55,000 to 70,000 distinct CDR3 sequences, 15% to 20% seen once. Sequences were obtained from CD4+ T cells from blood. The receptors were gathered from a human donor in good health.

This clonotype has only a few counts. CDR3 sequence: CASGGQGARSGYTF. CDR3 DNA: TGTGCCAGCGGCGGACAGGGGGCCAGGAGTGGCTACACCTTC. The rearrangement joins TRBV12-3 or TRBV12-4 to TRBJ1-2; 11 nucleotides align to TRBD1. The CDR3 is 14 amino acids. The trim removed 8 bases at V and 7 bases at J, leaving 9 bases unmatched.

In its sample, this clonotype was seen many times. The V and J genes are TRBV20-1 and TRBJ2-3; D gene uncertain. This CDR3 has 11 residues. The V end lost 0 bases, the J end lost 8 bases, and 6 bases lay between the germline ends. Germline-derived CDR1 and CDR2 are DFQATT and SNEGSKA (reference sequence). The CDR3 sequence is CSARESGTQYF. For the CDR3, the DNA is TGCAGTGCTAGAGAGTCGGGTACGCAGTATTTT.

This clonotype was picked up many times. The chain uses TRBV20-1 and TRBJ2-1; 14 bases agree with TRBD2. CDR3 length: 17 amino acids. With V trimmed by 3 bases and J by 2 bases, 6 bases remained unmatched. CDR1 DFQATT and CDR2 SNEGSKA come from the germline V gene (reference sequence). CDR3 amino acids: CSARGTSGRSTYNEQFF. The CDR3 DNA sequence: TGCAGTGCTAGGGGGACTAGCGGGAGAAGCACCTACAATGAGCAGTTCTTC.

This clonotype was counted at least ten times. The V call is TRBV20-1, the J call TRBJ1-4; maybe TRBD1 (6 bases). Trimming left V 3 bases short and J 2 bases short, with 10 bases between. The germline gives CDR1 DFQATT, CDR2 SNEGSKA (reference sequence). There are 14 residues in the CDR3. The CDR3 bases are TGCAGTGCTAGTACAGGGTTTACTAATGAAAAACTGTTTTTT. This codes for CSASTGFTNEKLFF.

This clonotype occurred many times. The V and J genes are TRBV14 and TRBJ2-3, with 8 bases fitting TRBD2. Germline-derived CDR1 and CDR2 are SGHDN and FVKESK. V shed 4 bases and J 3 bases; nucleotides not matched to a gene: 12. This CDR3 is built from 17 residues. The CDR3 region is CASSRGLAGGMTDTQYF. In DNA form, the CDR3 reads TGTGCCAGCAGCCGTGGACTGGCGGGGGGAATGACAGATACGCAGTATTTT.

Concerning this clonotype: An end of the junction differs from the germline gene, which may be a read error. The chain carries TRBV20-1 and TRBJ1-1; D may be TRBD1 (6 bases). The CDR3 has 14 amino acids. Per the germline V gene, CDR1 is DFQATT and CDR2 is SNEGSKA (reference sequence). This CDR3 reads CSTQPGGRGFESFF. CDR3 DNA sequence: TGCAGTACTCAACCAGGCGGCAGGGGCTTTGAATCTTTCTTT.

J is TRBJ1-1 and V is TRBV18; TRBD1 might be the D (5 bases). Per germline, CDR1 KGHSH and CDR2 LQKENI. This CDR3 has 14 residues. The V end lost 3 bases, the J end lost 7 bases, and 15 bases lay between the germline ends. The CDR3 DNA follows: TGTGCCAGCTCACCTAATAGCGGGGCGGATGAAGCTTTCTTT. It yields the protein CASSPNSGADEAFF.

This clonotype has only a few counts. The chain recombines TRBV25-1 with TRBJ2-1; TRBD1 or TRBD2 may be the D gene (6 bases each). CDR3 length equals 13 residues. The V end lost 6 bases, the J end lost 8 bases, and 14 bases lay between the germline ends. Per the germline V gene, CDR1 is MGHDK and CDR2 is SYGVNS. In nucleotides, the CDR3 is TGTGCCAGCAGGATCGTAGGGGGGTATGAGCAGTTCTTC. Amino acids: CASRIVGGYEQFF.

The chain has TRBV7-8 and TRBJ2-3; TRBD1 matches at 7 bases. Trimming at V came to 5 bases and at J to 2 bases, leaving 7 bases not matched to a gene. This CDR3 has 15 amino acids. From germline, CDR1 is SGHVS and CDR2 FQNEAQ. This CDR3 is CASSPRTGHTDTQYF. The CDR3 DNA sequence: TGTGCCAGCAGCCCCCGGACAGGACACACAGATACGCAGTATTTT.

This clonotype was seen more than once but under ten times. The V and J genes are TRBV27 and TRBJ2-3; D unresolved. V lost 4 bases and J lost 8, with 13 bases in between. The CDR3 consists of 13 residues. Germline lookup yields CDR1 MNHEY and CDR2 SMNVEV (reference sequence). CDR3 in amino acids: CASSSDFFGTQYF. In DNA form, the CDR3 reads TGTGCCAGCAGTTCAGACTTTTTTGGTACGCAGTATTTT.

J is TRBJ1-5 and V is TRBV7-2, with D possibly being TRBD1 (5 bases). Trimming left V 5 bases short and J 3 bases short, with 17 bases between. CDR3 size: 16 residues. Per germline, CDR1 SGHTA and CDR2 FQGNSA. CDR3 nucleotides: TGTGCCAGCAGCCAAATAACAGGAATAAACAATCAGCCCCAGCATTTT. It specifies CASSQITGINNQPQHF.

In this sample, this clonotype turned up many times. The V and J genes are TRBV12-3 or TRBV12-4 and TRBJ1-1; no reliable D call. The CDR3 has 13 amino acids. V was clipped by 7 bases and J by 4 bases, with 13 bases between them. The chain's CDR3 is CASIERESTEAFF. CDR3 in DNA: TGTGCCAGCATAGAGAGGGAAAGCACTGAAGCTTTCTTT.

In this sample, this clonotype turned up a few times. The rearrangement links TRBV20-1 to TRBJ2-1, with TRBD2 identical over 8 bases. Losses at the gene ends were 5 bases for V and 8 bases for J; bases not matched to a gene: 8. The CDR3 consists of 13 residues. Germline V gives CDR1 DFQATT, CDR2 SNEGSKA (reference sequence). The CDR3 sequence is CSAREGGPYEQFF. CDR3 DNA sequence: TGCAGTGCTCGGGAGGGAGGGCCCTATGAGCAGTTCTTC.

The chain uses TRBV20-1 and TRBJ1-2, with 8 bases identical to TRBD1. The CDR3 has 12 residues. Trimming cost V 5 bases and J 7 bases; bases outside gene matches: 6. CDR1 and CDR2 from the germline V gene are DFQATT and SNEGSKA (reference sequence). This CDR3 is CSARGQGGGYTF. The CDR3 DNA reads as TGCAGTGCTCGAGGACAGGGTGGTGGCTACACCTTC.